This T cell receptor (beta chain) was captured in a study of OX40 agonist ivuxolimab in advanced cancers. Study at large: An agonistic human IgG2 monoclonal antibody against OX40 (CD134) was given. Therapy given before enrollment (anti-PD-1, anti-PD-L1 or anti-CTLA-4) was allowed, and 40% to 45% had some.

Findings and caveats of the study: There were, on average, more expanded clones in CD8+ T cells than in CD4+. Low normalized T-cell clonal expansion was additionally recorded for some nonresponders.

Profiling relied on immunoSEQ multiplex PCR, and the TCRdb table lists in-frame clones only, not all of them. The sample lists tens of thousands of clones; about 90% were seen once. CDR1 and CDR2 (germline): LNHDA, SQIVND (reference sequence). The CDR3 spans 13 residues. Trimming pared 2 bases from V and 7 bases from J, leaving 8 bases between. Worth noting for this clone: What it binds is unknown.

The specimen comprised CD4+ or CD8+ T cells sorted from blood, sampled in a trial of the OX40 agonist ivuxolimab. The genes are TRBV19 and TRBJ2-2, with D uncertain. The sequence was obtained from an adult with an advanced solid tumor such as melanoma, head and neck, liver or kidney cancer. The CDR3 DNA sequence: TGTGCCAGTAGTATATCGGCGGACGGGGAGCTGTTTTTT. This codes for CASSISADGELFF. The whole variable domain, remainder taken from reference TRBV19 and TRBJ2-2, is DGGITQSPKYLFRKEGQNVTLSCEQNLNHDAMYWYRQDPGQGLRLIYYSQIVNDFQKGDIAEGYSVSREKKESFPLTVTSAQKNPTAFYLCASSISADGELFFGEGSRLTVL.